One sample yielded the 31 T cell receptor beta chains listed below, sequenced in a study of post-analysis software for immune sequencing data. Their antigen targets remain unknown. Prepared libraries of TCR beta cDNA carried unique molecular identifiers. One entry per CDR3 protein, called by TCRdb with MiXCR from the PCR reads. The sample consists of under 200,000 distinct CDR3 sequences, roughly 30% of them appearing once. General study findings and limits: Comparison of patients with controls showed about 5 TRBV segments more frequent in patients, TRBV5-6, TRBV5-1 and TRBV20-1 among them.

The sample consisted of blood. Receptors originate from a girl between 2 and 17 years old with multiple sclerosis.

This clonotype was recorded at least ten times. The rearrangement links TRBV11-2 to TRBJ2-1; 8 nucleotides match TRBD1. This CDR3 contains 15 residues. V shed 5 bases, J shed 3 bases, and the junction held 6 bases outside the gene matches. The germline gives CDR1 SGHAT, CDR2 FQNNGV. The CDR3, as DNA: TGTGCCAGCAGCACGGGACAGGCCGACTACAATGAGCAGTTCTTC. Residues: CASSTGQADYNEQFF.

This clonotype occurred a few times. This chain uses TRBV20-1 with TRBJ1-6; no clear D. There are 16 residues in the CDR3. V was cut by 0 bases and J by 6 bases, with 15 bases left in between. In germline, CDR1 is DFQATT, CDR2 SNEGSKA (reference sequence). The CDR3 reads CSARDSWQLVNSPLHF. The CDR3 coding sequence is TGCAGTGCTAGAGATAGTTGGCAGTTAGTTAATTCACCCCTCCACTTT.

As concerns this clonotype: This may stem from a read error, because a much larger clone lies one nucleotide away. V is TRBV4-1 and J is TRBJ1-1; D is unresolved. Germline V CDR1 and CDR2: MGHRA, YSYEKL. This CDR3 contains 13 residues. The CDR3 region is CASSLTRNAEAFF. In DNA form, the CDR3 reads TGCGCCAGCAGCTTGACACGGAACGCTGAAGCTTTCTTT.

This clonotype has ten or more counts. The chain couples TRBV6-2 or TRBV6-3 to TRBJ2-5; TRBD2 might be the D (6 bases). This CDR3 has 13 amino acids. Germline CDR1 MNHEY, CDR2 SVGEGT. Trimming stripped 6 bases from V and 0 bases from J, with 8 bases between. DNA of the CDR3: TGTGCCAGCAGCCGGGGGTACCAAGAGACCCAGTACTTC. Its protein is CASSRGYQETQYF.

About this clonotype itself: This may be a read error, as it is one base from a much larger clone. The chain combines TRBV5-4 with TRBJ1-4, with D maybe TRBD1 (5 bases). The germline V and J ends were trimmed by 4 bases and 7 bases, with 17 bases remaining between them. From germline, CDR1 is SGHNT and CDR2 YYREEE (reference sequence). The CDR3 is made up of 15 amino acids. The CDR3 bases are TGTGCCAGCAGCGCGGACGGGGGTAGATCTGAAAAACTGTTTTTT. This translates into CASSADGGRSEKLFF.

This clonotype was seen a few times. The chain couples TRBV10-3 to TRBJ1-6, with 7 bases matching TRBD1. Germline CDR1 ENHRY, CDR2 SYGVKD. Trimming took 6 bases from V and 4 from J; bases not matched to a gene: 3. The CDR3 sequence is 14 residues long. The CDR3 sequence is CAISRDSYNSPLHF. CDR3 nucleotides: TGTGCCATCAGCCGGGACAGTTATAATTCACCCCTCCACTTT.

This clonotype has at least ten counts. The rearrangement links TRBV27 to TRBJ2-7; D possibly corresponds to TRBD1 (5 bases). The CDR3 loop spans 13 amino acids. V lost 1 base and J lost 5, with 9 bases in between. Germline V gives CDR1 MNHEY, CDR2 SMNVEV (reference sequence). CDR3 nucleotide sequence: TGTGCCAGCAGTTTATGGCAGGGCGACGAGCAGTACTTC. Amino acids: CASSLWQGDEQYF.

The chain combines TRBV13 with TRBJ2-5, with TRBD1 as a possible D gene (5 bases). V lost 6 bases and J 6 bases, leaving 17 bases between the germline ends. The CDR3 covers 14 residues. Per germline, CDR1 PRHDT and CDR2 FYEKMQ (reference sequence). The CDR3 DNA reads as TGTGCCAGCAGTAAACCCTCAGGGCGGAAGACCCAGTACTTC. Translation gives CASSKPSGRKTQYF.

This clonotype turned up a few times. The gene calls are TRBV20-1 and TRBJ2-1; TRBD2 might be the D (6 bases). CDR3 length: 13 amino acids. Germline CDR1 and CDR2: DFQATT and SNEGSKA (reference sequence). The ends were cut back, 7 bases at V and 7 bases at J, with 17 bases in the middle. CDR3 DNA sequence: TGCAGTGTAAGGCGGGGAAGGGAGAATGAGCAGTTCTTC. It is translated as CSVRRGRENEQFF.

The chain combines TRBV9 with TRBJ2-1, with D unclear. The J call may not be correct, given that the DNA end is closer to TRBJ2-7. Germline lookup yields CDR1 SGDLS and CDR2 YYNGEE. The CDR3 is 17 amino acids. The CDR3 region is CASSAPFGQLSYNEQYF. CDR3 bases: TGTGCCAGCAGCGCCCCGTTCGGGCAACTCTCCTACAATGAGCAGTACTTC.

The V call is TRBV12-3 or TRBV12-4, the J call TRBJ2-5; the match to TRBD1 covers 8 bases. The J call may be wrong; the DNA end is better matched by TRBJ2-7. The CDR3 spans 15 residues. This CDR3 is CASSLEPGGPYEQYF. In DNA form, the CDR3 reads TGTGCCAGCAGTTTAGAGCCAGGGGGCCCCTACGAGCAGTACTTC.

Concerning this clonotype: A much larger clone differs from this one at a single base, so this may be a read error. CDR3 coding DNA: TGTGCCAGCAGCTTAGCCCGGATCTCGGTGTCAGGATACAATGAGCAGTTCTTC. Translation: CASSLARISVSGYNEQFF. The V call is TRBV7-2, the J call TRBJ2-1, with D uncertain. The germline V gene has CDR1 SGHTA and CDR2 FQGNSA. V was cut by 0 bases and J by 4 bases, with 19 bases left in between. CDR3 length: 18 residues.

The table lists this clonotype with many counts. V usage is TRBV10-3 and J usage is TRBJ2-7, with a weak D call TRBD2 (6 bases). This CDR3 has 12 amino acids. V was clipped by 3 bases and J by 4 bases, with 7 bases between them. Germline V gene lookup returns CDR1 ENHRY and CDR2 SYGVKD. The CDR3 region is CAISDGTYEQYF. CDR3 DNA: TGTGCCATCAGTGATGGGACTTACGAGCAGTACTTC.

The J gene is TRBJ2-3, the V gene TRBV7-3, with 10 bases identical to TRBD2. Unmatched junction bases numbered 9, after V lost 5 bases and J lost 1 base. Germline V CDR1 and CDR2: SGHTA, FQGTGA. This CDR3 spans 17 amino acids. The CDR3 coding sequence is TGTGCCAGCAGCCCAAATAGGCTAGCGGGGGGCACAGATACGCAGTATTTT. It specifies CASSPNRLAGGTDTQYF.

The table lists this clonotype with many counts. The rearrangement joins TRBV7-3 to TRBJ1-2; D possibly corresponds to TRBD1 (6 bases). The V end lost 5 bases, the J end lost 2 bases, and 21 bases lay between the germline ends. Germline values: CDR1 SGHTA, CDR2 FQGTGA. The CDR3 contains 17 residues. CDR3 protein: CASSPNLTGQPNYGYTF. In nucleotides, the CDR3 is TGTGCCAGCAGCCCAAACCTTACGGGACAACCAAACTATGGCTACACCTTC.

With respect to this clonotype: At one end the junction does not follow the germline gene, possibly because of a read error. This rearrangement joins TRBV27 to TRBJ2-7; 8 nucleotides line up with TRBD2. The CDR3 has 15 amino acids. Looked up from germline, CDR1 is MNHEY and CDR2 is SMNVEV (reference sequence). The DNA of the CDR3 is TGTGCCAGCAGTCCCCGCTCGGGAGGGCCCTACGAGCTGTACTTC. Translated: CASSPRSGGPYELYF.

In this sample, this clonotype turned up many times. The chain is built from TRBV7-2 and TRBJ1-2; TRBD1 might be the D (6 bases). V was pared by 2 bases and J by 4 bases, with 11 bases between. CDR3 length equals 14 residues. Germline values: CDR1 SGHTA, CDR2 FQGNSA. The CDR3 region is CASSLRRTVYGYTF. The CDR3 DNA sequence: TGTGCCAGCAGCTTAAGAAGGACAGTCTATGGCTACACCTTC. Complete variable domain (other parts from reference TRBV7-2 and TRBJ1-2): GAGVSQSPSNKVTEKGKDVELRCDPISGHTALYWYRQSLGQGLEFLIYFQGNSAPDKSGLPSDRFSAERTGGSVSTLTIQRTQQEDSAVYLCASSLRRTVYGYTFGSGTRLTVV.

This clonotype appeared a few times. The V and J genes are TRBV12-3 or TRBV12-4 and TRBJ1-1; D is undetermined. V dropped 10 bases and J dropped 2 bases, with 14 bases sitting between them. The CDR3 has 13 amino acids. The CDR3 DNA reads as TGTGCCACCACCCCGGGCTACAACACTGAAGCTTTCTTT. Translated: CATTPGYNTEAFF.

Note on this clonotype: With a much larger clone just one base away, this may be a read error. The chain couples TRBV28 to TRBJ2-7, with D maybe TRBD1 (5 bases). The CDR3 totals 14 residues. From germline, CDR1 is MDHEN and CDR2 SYDVKM. CDR3 loop: CASSFLGPNYERYF. The DNA of the CDR3 is TGTGCCAGCAGTTTTTTGGGGCCGAACTACGAGCGGTACTTC.

This clonotype was counted at least ten times. The DNA of the CDR3 is TGCGCCAGCAGCTTGTATGTGGGAACCCACGAGCAGTACTTC. It is translated as CASSLYVGTHEQYF. The chain is built from TRBV5-1 and TRBJ2-7; D is ambiguous. This CDR3 is built from 14 residues. Trimming removed 1 base at V and 5 bases at J, with 13 bases between. Germline CDR1 SGHRS, CDR2 YFSETQ.

In this sample, this clonotype turned up a few times. The chain joins TRBV7-9 to TRBJ1-5; D unresolved. The CDR3 sequence is 13 residues long. Between the trimmed V and J ends, which lost 3 bases and 9 bases, there was a span of 12 bases. In germline, CDR1 is SEHNR, CDR2 FQNEAQ (reference sequence). CDR3 amino acids: CASSFALGSPQHF. DNA of the CDR3: TGTGCCAGCAGCTTCGCACTCGGATCGCCCCAGCATTTT.

The J gene is TRBJ1-4, the V gene TRBV5-1; 10 positions match TRBD1. This CDR3 has 15 residues. Germline V gene lookup returns CDR1 SGHRS and CDR2 YFSETQ. The V and J ends lost 0 bases and 7 bases, in that order; junction bases with no gene match: 3. CDR3 nucleotide sequence: TGCGCCAGCAGCTTGGAGACAGGGGGCGGTGAAAAACTGTTTTTT. Its translation: CASSLETGGGEKLFF.

This clonotype appeared many times. J is TRBJ1-2 and V is TRBV5-1; TRBD1 matches at 9 bases. CDR1 and CDR2 from the germline V gene are SGHRS and YFSETQ. Unmatched junction bases numbered 4, after V lost 4 bases and J lost 3 bases. CDR3 length: 14 residues. As DNA, the CDR3 is TGCGCCAGCAGCCTGGGACAGGGAGACTATGGCTACACCTTC. This encodes CASSLGQGDYGYTF.

This clonotype occurred many times. This rearrangement joins TRBV12-3 or TRBV12-4 to TRBJ2-5, with 8 bases lining up with TRBD1. Trimming at V came to 6 bases and at J to 8 bases, leaving 8 bases not matched to a gene. The CDR3 loop spans 13 amino acids. DNA for the CDR3: TGTGCCAGCAGCCCTAGCCAGGGGGCAACCCAGTACTTC. Amino acid sequence: CASSPSQGATQYF.

This clonotype was found a few times. The chain joins TRBV20-1 to TRBJ1-1; TRBD1 matches 9 bases. Germline loops: CDR1 DFQATT, CDR2 SNEGSKA (reference sequence). The CDR3 has 15 amino acids. V dropped 3 bases and J dropped 2; count of bases not matched to a gene: 7. CDR3 nucleotide sequence: TGCAGTGCTAGTGCTCCGGGACAGGGAAACACTGAAGCTTTCTTT. Protein sequence: CSASAPGQGNTEAFF.

Worth noting for this clonotype: This may stem from a read error, because a much larger clone lies one nucleotide away. V is TRBV5-1 and J is TRBJ2-7; possible D gene TRBD2, 5 bases. The assigned J gene may be wrong: the sequence end matches TRBJ2-5 better. Germline CDR1 SGHRS, CDR2 YFSETQ. This CDR3 comprises 15 residues. This CDR3 is CASSLVGRGSETQYF. CDR3 sequence (DNA): TGCGCCAGCAGCTTGGTCGGACGGGGTTCTGAGACCCAGTACTTC.

As regards this clonotype: Since a much larger clone is just one base distant, this may be a read error. The rearrangement joins TRBV6-5 to TRBJ2-3, with 7 bases identical to TRBD2. The CDR3 spans 16 residues. From germline, CDR1 is MNHEY and CDR2 SVGAGI. Germline trimming cut 2 bases from V and 4 bases from J; bases unmatched to any gene: 9. CDR3 sequence (DNA): TGTGCCAGCAGTTACGCACGACTAGCAGATGCAGATACGCAGTATTTT. Translating it yields CASSYARLADADTQYF.

This clonotype was observed many times. V is TRBV3-1 and J is TRBJ2-3; 12 bases agree with TRBD2. Germline CDR1 reads LGHDT; CDR2 reads YNNKEL (reference sequence). Trimming cost V 6 bases and J 2 bases; bases outside gene matches: 6. This CDR3 spans 16 amino acids. CDR3 region: CASSYGTSGFTDTQYF. Here the CDR3 DNA reads TGTGCCAGCAGTTATGGGACTAGCGGGTTCACAGATACGCAGTATTTT.

The V and J genes are TRBV28 and TRBJ2-5; tentative D call: TRBD2 (6 bases). Trimming cost V 3 bases and J 10 bases, with 21 bases left between them. The germline gives CDR1 MDHEN, CDR2 SYDVKM. The CDR3 is 15 residues long. The CDR3 DNA reads as TGTGCCAGCAGTTTGCAGGCGGGACGGACTCAAAACCAGTACTTC. Protein product: CASSLQAGRTQNQYF. The full variable domain, rest sourced from reference TRBV28 and TRBJ2-5, is DVKVTQSSRYLVKRTGEKVFLECVQDMDHENMFWYRQDPGLGLRLIYFSYDVKMKEKGDIPEGYSVSREKKERFSLILESASTNQTSMYLCASSLQAGRTQNQYFGPGTRLLVL.

The CDR3 region is CARSPGQGNEKLFF. In DNA form, the CDR3 reads TGTGCTCGCAGCCCGGGACAGGGTAATGAAAAACTGTTTTTT. The chain uses TRBV3-1 and TRBJ1-4, with 9 positions matching TRBD1. The CDR3 length is 14 residues. Per germline, CDR1 LGHDT and CDR2 YNNKEL (reference sequence).

The rearrangement joins TRBV27 to TRBJ1-1, with D uncertain. Germline V gene sequence: CDR1 MNHEY, CDR2 SMNVEV (reference sequence). The CDR3 is 15 residues long. Trimming left V 3 bases short and J 0 bases short, with 11 bases between. This CDR3 is CASSLKGTLNTEAFF. In DNA form, the CDR3 reads TGTGCCAGCAGTTTGAAGGGAACTCTGAACACTGAAGCTTTCTTT.